This T cell receptor beta chain is from a study of shared clonotypes between healthy human individuals. Germline CDR1 and CDR2: MNHNY and SVGAGI (reference sequence). The length of the CDR3 is 15 residues. Trimming took 5 bases from V and 1 from J, leaving 14 bases between them. Source study methods: Junction-only immunoSEQ data arrived without quality scores, meaning filtering differed. The assay was immunoSEQ multiplex PCR, and TCRdb's table has in-frame clones only and misses some. That table gives V, J and clone size, and the DNA gave D and trimming. The data contain some 1 million clones, around 76% of them singletons.

The V gene is TRBV6-6, the J gene TRBJ1-2; maybe TRBD1 (5 bases). The source is a man aged 18 to 29 in good health. The sample was memory CD4+ T cells sorted from blood. The subset: CD45RA-negative fraction. The CDR3 protein is CASSMGTANNYGYTF. The CDR3 DNA is TGTGCCAGCAGTATGGGGACGGCGAATAACTATGGCTACACCTTC.